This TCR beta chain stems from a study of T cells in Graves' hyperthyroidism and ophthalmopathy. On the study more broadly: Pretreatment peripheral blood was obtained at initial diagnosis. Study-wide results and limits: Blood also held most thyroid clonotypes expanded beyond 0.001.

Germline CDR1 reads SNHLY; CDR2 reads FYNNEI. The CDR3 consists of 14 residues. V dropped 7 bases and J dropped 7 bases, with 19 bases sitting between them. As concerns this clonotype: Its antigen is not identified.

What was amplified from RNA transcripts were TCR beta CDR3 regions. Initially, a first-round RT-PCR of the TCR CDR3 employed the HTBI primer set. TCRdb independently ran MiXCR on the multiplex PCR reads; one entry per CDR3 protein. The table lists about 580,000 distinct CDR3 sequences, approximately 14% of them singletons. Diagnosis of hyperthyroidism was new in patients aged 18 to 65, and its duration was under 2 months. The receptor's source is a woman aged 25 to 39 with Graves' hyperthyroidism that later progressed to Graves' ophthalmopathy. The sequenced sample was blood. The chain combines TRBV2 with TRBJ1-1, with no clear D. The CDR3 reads CASNRGGSTIEAFF. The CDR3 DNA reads TGTGCCAGCAACCGGGGAGGGTCGACCATTGAAGCTTTCTTT.